A selection of T cell receptor beta chains follows, all from one sample in a study of tumor-infiltrating lymphocytes in oesophageal squamous cell carcinoma. Via MiXCR, TCRdb re-called the PCR reads, giving one row per CDR3 protein. The table shows some 15,000 distinct CDR3 sequences, with 40% to 45% occurring only once. Sequenced: blood. The source is a female donor with esophageal squamous cell carcinoma. CDR3s include the opening cysteine and the closing phenylalanine or tryptophan. Fields, in order: J gene, clone size, D gene, V gene, CDR3 DNA, CDR3 protein. A D gene is named only where the DNA matches it firmly. Expanded clones are given a class, and other clones once, few, many or no size at all.

>TRBJ2-7|many|TRBD1|TRBV10-3
TGTGCCGTCGGGACAGGGGGCTACGAGCAGTACTTC
CAVGTGGYEQYF
>TRBJ1-5|medium-sized|-|TRBV12-3/TRBV12-4
TGTGCCAGCAGGGAGGGGTCCTGGTTGGTGGGGAGCAATCAGCCCCAGCATTTT
CASREGSWLVGSNQPQHF
>TRBJ2-2|many|TRBD2|TRBV5-1
TGCGCCAGCAGCTTGGTTGCGGGAGCGGACACCGGGGAGCTGTTTTTT
CASSLVAGADTGELFF
>TRBJ2-1|-|TRBD2|TRBV7-3
TGTGCCAGCTCACTAGGGGAGGGATTAGGTGAGCAGTTCTTC
CASSLGEGLGEQFF
>TRBJ1-2|many|-|TRBV5-1
TGCGCCAGCAGCTTTCAGACAGCGGCTAACTATGGCTACACCTTC
CASSFQTAANYGYTF
>TRBJ2-3|-|-|TRBV10-3
TGTGCCACTCAGTGGACAGATACGCAGTATTTT
CATQWTDTQYF
>TRBJ2-6|many|-|TRBV7-9
TGTGCCAGCATCCCCTCTGGGGCCAACGTCCTGACTTTC
CASIPSGANVLTF
>TRBJ2-6|-|-|TRBV7-2
TGTGCCAGCAGTTCAACAGGATGGGGTAATTCACCCCTCCACTTC
CASSSTGWGNSPLHF
>TRBJ2-7|many|TRBD1|TRBV12-3/TRBV12-4
TGTGCCAGCAGTCCGGACAGGAATGAGCAGTACTTC
CASSPDRNEQYF
>TRBJ2-3|-|TRBD2|TRBV11-1
TGTGCCAGCAGCTTCAAAGCGGGGTTCACAGATACGCAGTATTTT
CASSFKAGFTDTQYF
>TRBJ2-7|many|TRBD1|TRBV6-1
TGTGCCAGCAGCCCACGTCAATCGGGACAGGGATACGAGCAGTACTTC
CASSPRQSGQGYEQYF
>TRBJ2-5|many|TRBD1|TRBV5-4
TGTGCCAGCAGCCGGGACAGGTACCAAGAGACCCAGTACTTC
CASSRDRYQETQYF
>TRBJ2-7|-|-|TRBV12-3/TRBV12-4
TGTGCCAGCAGTTTAGCAGTTCGGAGGGAGCAGTACTTC
CASSLAVRREQYF
>TRBJ1-5|many|TRBD1|TRBV10-3
TGTGCCATCAGTGACGGACAGGGGGCGGTAGGGCCCCAGCATTTT
CAISDGQGAVGPQHF
>TRBJ2-3|few|TRBD1|TRBV7-6
TGTGCCAGCAGCTTAGTTGTCAGGGGGGATACGCAGTATTTT
CASSLVVRGDTQYF
>TRBJ2-4|medium-sized|-|TRBV7-2
TGTGCCAGCAGCTCCCAACATACCAACTCAGGTCGCAACATTCAGTACTTC
CASSSQHTNSGRNIQYF
>TRBJ1-2|many|-|TRBV2
TGTGCCAGCAGTGAAGGTGCCAACGGTATTAGCTACACCTTC
CASSEGANGISYTF
>TRBJ1-4|many|TRBD1|TRBV5-8
TGTGCCAGCAGTTCGGACAGGGTCAAACTGTTTTTT
CASSSDRVKLFF
>TRBJ1-4|medium-sized|-|TRBV7-2
TGTGCCAGCAGCCGAACTAATGAAAAACTGTTTTTT
CASSRTNEKLFF
>TRBJ2-7|-|TRBD2|TRBV28
TGTGCCAGCAGTAGGGTGGCTAGCGGCTACTACGAGCAGTACTTC
CASSRVASGYYEQYF
>TRBJ2-4|-|-|TRBV18
TGTGCCAGCTCACCGGAGACTCGGGCCAAAAACATTCAGTACTTC
CASSPETRAKNIQYF
>TRBJ2-3|-|TRBD1|TRBV7-8
TGTGCCAGCAGCACACCAGGGACAGGGGGCCTGGATACGCAGTATTTT
CASSTPGTGGLDTQYF
>TRBJ1-4|many|-|TRBV5-1
TGCGCCAGCAGTAAGTCGGCAGGGGCCACCGAAAAACTGTTTTTT
CASSKSAGATEKLFF
>TRBJ2-1|-|-|TRBV7-4
TGTGCCAGCCTTTGGCTAGCCGGCAATGAGCAGTTCTTC
CASLWLAGNEQFF
>TRBJ1-2|medium-sized|-|TRBV7-3
TGTGCCAGCAGCTTAACGCGAGGATCTAACTATGGCTACACCTTC
CASSLTRGSNYGYTF
>TRBJ2-7|few|TRBD2|TRBV28
TGTGCCAGCTTCTCCCGAGCGGCTAGCGGTAGCTACGAGCAGTACTTC
CASFSRAASGSYEQYF
>TRBJ1-1|many|TRBD1|TRBV6-1
TGTGCCAGCCGGTACCAAAACAGGGGCCTAGAAGCTTTCTTT
CASRYQNRGLEAFF
>TRBJ2-1|-|-|TRBV11-2
TGTGCCAGCAGCCAAGCAGGGGTGAACAATGAGCAGTTCTTC
CASSQAGVNNEQFF
>TRBJ2-7|medium-sized|-|TRBV7-9
TGTGCCAGCACCACTAGCTACGAGCAGTACTTC
CASTTSYEQYF
>TRBJ2-1|-|TRBD2|TRBV27
TGTGCCAGCAGTTCCCGAACTAGCGGGAGCATCGGTGAGCAGTTCTTC
CASSSRTSGSIGEQFF
>TRBJ2-7|-|-|TRBV10-1
TGCGCCAGCAGTGTTAGTGGGACCTACGAGCAGTACTTC
CASSVSGTYEQYF
>TRBJ2-5|many|-|TRBV19
TGTGCCAGTAGTATGCAGGCGGGGTCAGAGACCCAGTACTTC
CASSMQAGSETQYF
>TRBJ2-1|many|TRBD1|TRBV20-1
TGCAGTGCTCAGAGATGGCAGGGGGTGAGGAATGAGCAGTTCTTC
CSAQRWQGVRNEQFF
>TRBJ1-6|few|-|TRBV9
TGTGCCAGCAGCGTAAGGGGGAACAATTCACCCCTCCACTTT
CASSVRGNNSPLHF
>TRBJ2-2|medium-sized|-|TRBV6-1
TGTGCCAGCAGTTCTGGTGCCCACGGGGAGCTGTTTTTT
CASSSGAHGELFF
>TRBJ2-7|many|-|TRBV28
TGTGCCAGCAGTACCCTCAGGAGAAGGTCCTACGAGCAGTACTTC
CASSTLRRRSYEQYF
>TRBJ2-5|-|-|TRBV7-6
TGTGCCAGCAGCAATGATTGGGAGACCCAGTACTTC
CASSNDWETQYF
>TRBJ1-2|many|TRBD1|TRBV12-3/TRBV12-4
TGTGCCAGCAGTCGCCAGACAGGGGCTCTCTATGGCTACACCTTC
CASSRQTGALYGYTF
>TRBJ1-5|medium-sized|-|TRBV6-1
TGTGCCAGCAGTGTTAGAGGGAATCGCAATCAGCCCCAGCATTTT
CASSVRGNRNQPQHF
>TRBJ2-7|-|-|TRBV6-1
TGTGCCAGCAGTGAAAGGAGGGGGGAGCAGTACTTC
CASSERRGEQYF
>TRBJ1-2|once|-|TRBV6-2/TRBV6-3
TGTGCCAGCGAGAGGCAGTCCAACTATGGCTACACCTTC
CASERQSNYGYTF
>TRBJ1-1|medium-sized|TRBD1|TRBV12-3/TRBV12-4
TGTGCCAGCAAGCACTCAGGGGGCAGCGCTGAAGCTTTCTTT
CASKHSGGSAEAFF
>TRBJ2-7|many|-|TRBV15
TGTGCCACCAGCAGAGAAAGGGGGACTTTCTACGAGCAGTACTTC
CATSRERGTFYEQYF
>TRBJ2-5|-|-|TRBV28
TGTGCCAGCAGCACGGACAGCCCGGGAACCCAGTACTTC
CASSTDSPGTQYF
>TRBJ2-1|-|-|TRBV7-2
TGTGCCAGCAGCCTAAATACAGATTACTACAATGAGCAGTTCTTC
CASSLNTDYYNEQFF
>TRBJ2-1|-|TRBD2|TRBV7-9
TGTGCCAGCAGCTCGCTAGCGGGAGAAGCCTACGAGCAGTTCTTC
CASSSLAGEAYEQFF
>TRBJ2-5|-|TRBD2|TRBV9
TGTGCCAGCAGCGTAGCAAGCGGGGGTAAAGAGACCCAGTACTTC
CASSVASGGKETQYF
>TRBJ2-7|many|TRBD1|TRBV6-1
TGTGCCAGCAGAAAACAGGGGGCGGTTTTTAGCTACGAGCAGTACTTC
CASRKQGAVFSYEQYF
>TRBJ1-6|many|-|TRBV28
TGTGCCGGGGGGTATCCGCCACCCCTCCACTTT
CAGGYPPPLHF
>TRBJ2-7|-|-|TRBV6-2/TRBV6-3
TGTGCCAGCAGCCTCCGGGACACATCCTACGAGCAGTACTTC
CASSLRDTSYEQYF
>TRBJ2-1|-|-|TRBV6-1
TGTGCCAGCAGTGAAGCAGGTATAGGGCTAAGCTCCTACAATGAGCAGTTCTTC
CASSEAGIGLSSYNEQFF
>TRBJ2-7|once|TRBD2|TRBV10-2
TGCGCCAGCGGTTTAGCGGGTGGCAATGAGCAGTACTTC
CASGLAGGNEQYF
>TRBJ2-5|many|TRBD1|TRBV19
TGTGCCAGTAGTATAATCCCGGGCAGGGGGCCTCAAGAGACCCAGTACTTC
CASSIIPGRGPQETQYF
>TRBJ1-4|many|-|TRBV6-1
TGTGCCAGCAGTCGGACAGTTAATGAAAAACTGTTTTTT
CASSRTVNEKLFF
>TRBJ2-5|-|-|TRBV7-6
TGTGCCAGCAACGCCCGGGGCCAAGAGACCCAGTACTTC
CASNARGQETQYF
>TRBJ2-7|-|TRBD1|TRBV7-4
TGTGCCAGCAGCTTCCGACAGGGGAAGACCTACGAGCAGTACTTC
CASSFRQGKTYEQYF
>TRBJ1-1|-|TRBD1|TRBV18
TGTGCCAGCTCACCAACAGGGGGAGGGAGGAACACTGAAGCTTTCTTT
CASSPTGGGRNTEAFF